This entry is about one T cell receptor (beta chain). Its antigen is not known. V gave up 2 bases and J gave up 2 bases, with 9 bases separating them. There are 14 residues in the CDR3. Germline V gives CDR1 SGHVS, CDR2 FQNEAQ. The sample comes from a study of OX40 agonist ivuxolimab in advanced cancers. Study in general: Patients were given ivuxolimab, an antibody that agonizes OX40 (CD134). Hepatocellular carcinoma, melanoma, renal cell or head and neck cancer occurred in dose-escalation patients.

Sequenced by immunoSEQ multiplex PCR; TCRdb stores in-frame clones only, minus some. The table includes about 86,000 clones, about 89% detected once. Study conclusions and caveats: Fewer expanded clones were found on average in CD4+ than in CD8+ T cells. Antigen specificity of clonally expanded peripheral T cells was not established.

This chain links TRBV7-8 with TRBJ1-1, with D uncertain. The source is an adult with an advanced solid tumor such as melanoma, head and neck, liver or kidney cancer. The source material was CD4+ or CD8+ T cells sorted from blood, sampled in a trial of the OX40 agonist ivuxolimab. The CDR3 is CASSLNGFNTEAFF. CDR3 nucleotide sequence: TGTGCCAGCAGCTTAAACGGCTTTAACACTGAAGCTTTCTTT.